This TCR beta chain was sequenced in a study of T-cell reconstitution after alpha-beta-depleted transplantation in children. The CDR3 runs 14 residues. Germline V gene data show CDR1 as DFQATT and CDR2 as SNEGSKA (reference sequence). Deletions cut 6 bases from V and 0 bases from J, with 11 bases between. This clonotype was observed at least ten times. Using unique molecular identifiers, the investigators prepared the TCRbeta library. MiXCR, applied by TCRdb to the PCR reads, yields one record per CDR3 protein. The table lists about 400,000 distinct CDR3 sequences, roughly 22% of them singletons. The sample was PBMCs from the stem cell graft donor, taken from the stem cell graft. The TCR originated in a human donor who donated a stem cell graft to a child with acute myeloid leukemia. The chain has TRBV20-1 and TRBJ1-4; D remains ambiguous. The CDR3 DNA is TGCAGTGCAAAGGGAAGCTCAACTAATGAAAAACTGTTTTTT. Amino acid sequence: CSAKGSSTNEKLFF.